Below, 2 T cell receptor beta chains from the same sample are listed, as sequenced in a study of T cell responses to AZD1222 COVID-19 vaccine. Using immunoSEQ multiplex PCR, the repertoire was profiled, and TCRdb retains in-frame clones only, with some absent. The table has 86,000 or so clones, 90% seen once. Sequencing used peripheral blood, obtained on day 0 of AZD1222 vaccination. These receptors all come from an adult in good health.

This clone has a single count. This rearrangement joins TRBV10-2 to TRBJ2-6, with D maybe TRBD1 (6 bases). V lost 3 bases and J 2 bases, leaving 11 bases between the germline ends. This CDR3 comprises 16 residues. CDR1 and CDR2 (germline): WSHSY, SAAADI. The CDR3 DNA follows: TGCGCCAGCAGTGAAGGCTCAGGGGCTGGGGCCAACGTCCTGACTTTC. This encodes CASSEGSGAGANVLTF.

The chain uses TRBV3-1 (or the pseudogene TRBV3-2) and TRBJ1-2, with D possibly matching TRBD1 (5 bases). This CDR3 has 16 residues. V lost 1 base to trimming and J lost 1 base, with 13 bases between them. Germline V gene lookup returns CDR1 LGHDT and CDR2 YNNKEL (reference sequence). CDR3 in DNA: TGTGCCAGCAGCCAAGGTGCAGGTCAGGGTAACTATGGCTACACCTTC. It is translated as CASSQGAGQGNYGYTF.